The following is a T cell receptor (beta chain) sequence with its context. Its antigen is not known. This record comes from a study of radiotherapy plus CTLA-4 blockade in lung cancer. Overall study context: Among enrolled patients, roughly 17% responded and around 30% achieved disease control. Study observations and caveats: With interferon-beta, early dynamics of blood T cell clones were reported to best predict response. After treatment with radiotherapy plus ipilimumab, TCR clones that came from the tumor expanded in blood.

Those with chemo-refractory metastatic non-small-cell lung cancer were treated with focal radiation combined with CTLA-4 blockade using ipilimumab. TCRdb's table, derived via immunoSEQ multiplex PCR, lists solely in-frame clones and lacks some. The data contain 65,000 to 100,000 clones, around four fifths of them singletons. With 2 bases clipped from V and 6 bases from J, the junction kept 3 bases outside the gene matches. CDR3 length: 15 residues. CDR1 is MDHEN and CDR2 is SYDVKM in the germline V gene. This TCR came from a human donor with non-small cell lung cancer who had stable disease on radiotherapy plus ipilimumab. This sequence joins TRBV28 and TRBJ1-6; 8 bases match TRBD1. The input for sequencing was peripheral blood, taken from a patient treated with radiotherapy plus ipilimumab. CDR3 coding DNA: TGTGCCAGCAGTTTAGGGACAGGACGTAATTCACCCCTCCACTTT. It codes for CASSLGTGRNSPLHF.